This entry lists 3 T cell receptor beta chains sequenced from one sample in a study of T-cell reconstitution after alpha-beta-depleted transplantation in children. Unique molecular identifiers were incorporated during preparation of the TCRbeta library. TCRdb re-called the PCR reads through MiXCR, storing one row per CDR3 protein. This table holds approximately 510,000 distinct CDR3 sequences, 15% to 20% found once. The starting material was PBMCs from the stem cell graft donor, obtained from the stem cell graft. Source of these receptors: a human donor who donated a stem cell graft to a child with acute lymphoblastic leukemia.

With regard to this clonotype: A junction boundary mismatches the germline segment, possibly from a read error. The chain uses TRBV5-1 and TRBJ1-1; 9 nucleotides line up with TRBD1. Per germline, CDR1 SGHRS and CDR2 YFSETQ. CDR3 length: 17 amino acids. As DNA, the CDR3 is TGCGCCATCAGCTTGGCCGTCGGGACAGGGATGAACACTGAAGCTTTCTTT. Translating it yields CAISLAVGTGMNTEAFF.

As DNA, the CDR3 is TGTGCCAGCAGCCAGTCAGCAGGACTCCGGAAAAACATTCAGTACTTC. This sequence encodes CASSQSAGLRKNIQYF. The chain carries TRBV14 and TRBJ2-4, with D possibly TRBD2 on 5 matching bases. V was cut by 3 bases and J by 4 bases, with 16 bases left in between. The CDR3 extends over 16 amino acids. Germline V gene data show CDR1 as SGHDN and CDR2 as FVKESK.

This clonotype has only a few counts. The rearrangement uses TRBV9 and TRBJ2-7, with D hard to call. The CDR3 is 14 residues long. V was trimmed by 7 bases and J by 0 bases, leaving 14 bases between them. Germline V lookup: CDR1 SGDLS, CDR2 YYNGEE. DNA for the CDR3: TGTGCCAGCCGTCGCGGTCACAGCTCCTACGAGCAGTACTTC. This gives the protein CASRRGHSSYEQYF.